A selection of T cell receptor beta chains follows, all from one sample in a study of STAT5B mutations in CD4+ large granular lymphocyte leukemia. Repertoires were generated with immunoSEQ multiplex PCR, while TCRdb's copy carries only in-frame clones and drops some. The sample lists tens of thousands of clones, around 70% seen once, with over 1.5% in the top ten. What was sequenced was CD4+ T cells from blood buffy coats. The receptors shown here come from a human donor in good health. Each CDR3 is given with its conserved first and last residue. The D gene is left open where the match is weak. The size entry is marked missing in some rows and otherwise reads once, few, many or a size class.

j_gene: TRBJ2-3
abundance: -
v_gene: TRBV27
d_gene: TRBD1
CDR3aa: CASRRNSGQGGDTQYF
CDR3nt: TGTGCCAGCCGCCGTAATTCGGGACAGGGGGGCGATACGCAGTATTTT

j_gene: TRBJ1-3
abundance: once
v_gene: TRBV7-9
d_gene: -
CDR3aa: CASSLFTSGNTIYF
CDR3nt: TGTGCCAGCAGCTTATTCACCTCTGGAAACACCATATATTTT

j_gene: TRBJ2-1
abundance: -
v_gene: TRBV7-2
d_gene: TRBD2
CDR3aa: CASRAGGPYNEQFF
CDR3nt: TGTGCCAGCAGGGCGGGGGGTCCCTACAATGAGCAGTTCTTC

j_gene: TRBJ2-4
abundance: -
v_gene: TRBV29-1
d_gene: TRBD1
CDR3aa: CSVTGTVLKNIQYF
CDR3nt: TGCAGCGTAACCGGGACAGTACTAAAAAACATTCAGTACTTC

j_gene: TRBJ2-1
abundance: -
v_gene: TRBV9
d_gene: -
CDR3aa: CASSVDGFFGNEQFF
CDR3nt: TGTGCCAGCAGCGTAGACGGATTTTTCGGTAATGAGCAGTTCTTC

j_gene: TRBJ1-5
abundance: few
v_gene: TRBV19
d_gene: -
CDR3aa: CASSIGGGKGQPQHF
CDR3nt: TGTGCCAGTAGTATAGGTGGGGGAAAGGGTCAGCCCCAGCATTTT

j_gene: TRBJ2-5
abundance: -
v_gene: TRBV14
d_gene: TRBD2
CDR3aa: CASSQVAGGAETQYF
CDR3nt: TGTGCCAGCAGCCAAGTAGCGGGGGGAGCAGAGACCCAGTACTTC

j_gene: TRBJ2-5
abundance: -
v_gene: TRBV4-2
d_gene: TRBD2
CDR3aa: CASSQGAGGPGETQYF
CDR3nt: TGTGCCAGCAGCCAAGGGGCGGGGGGGCCTGGGGAGACCCAGTACTTC

j_gene: TRBJ1-5
abundance: -
v_gene: TRBV19
d_gene: TRBD1
CDR3aa: CASRGGDRGNQPQHF
CDR3nt: TGTGCCAGTAGGGGCGGGGACAGAGGCAATCAGCCCCAGCATTTT

j_gene: TRBJ2-5
abundance: -
v_gene: TRBV11-2
d_gene: -
CDR3aa: CASSFGGLETQYF
CDR3nt: TGTGCCAGCAGCTTCGGAGGTCTGGAGACCCAGTACTTC

j_gene: TRBJ2-5
abundance: once
v_gene: TRBV29-1
d_gene: TRBD2
CDR3aa: CSVRGVETQYF
CDR3nt: TGCAGCGTTCGGGGGGTAGAGACCCAGTACTTC

j_gene: TRBJ2-5
abundance: -
v_gene: TRBV5-8
d_gene: TRBD2
CDR3aa: CASSSSPGGETQYF
CDR3nt: TGTGCCAGCAGCTCCTCGCCGGGGGGAGAGACCCAGTACTTC

j_gene: TRBJ2-7
abundance: -
v_gene: TRBV6-5
d_gene: TRBD2
CDR3aa: CASSPRGLAGGEQYF
CDR3nt: TGTGCCAGCAGTCCCCGGGGACTAGCGGGGGGCGAGCAGTACTTC

j_gene: TRBJ1-2
abundance: few
v_gene: TRBV19
d_gene: -
CDR3aa: CASSIRQYGYTF
CDR3nt: TGTGCCAGTAGTATTCGACAGTATGGCTACACCTTC

j_gene: TRBJ1-5
abundance: -
v_gene: TRBV5-1
d_gene: -
CDR3aa: CASSLRGVNQPQHF
CDR3nt: TGCGCCAGCAGCTTGCGAGGGGTCAATCAGCCCCAGCATTTT

j_gene: TRBJ2-5
abundance: -
v_gene: TRBV7-7
d_gene: TRBD1
CDR3aa: CASSPDRAETQYF
CDR3nt: TGTGCTAGCAGCCCGGACAGGGCGGAGACCCAGTACTTC

j_gene: TRBJ1-3
abundance: -
v_gene: TRBV6-5
d_gene: -
CDR3aa: CASSYSRAMAGNTIYF
CDR3nt: TGTGCCAGCAGTTACTCTAGGGCCATGGCTGGAAACACCATATATTTT

j_gene: TRBJ2-1
abundance: -
v_gene: TRBV5-1
d_gene: TRBD2
CDR3aa: CASSLALSGGGPDEQFF
CDR3nt: TGCGCCAGCAGCTTGGCCTTGAGCGGGGGGGGCCCCGATGAGCAGTTCTTC

j_gene: TRBJ1-3
abundance: once
v_gene: TRBV6-1
d_gene: -
CDR3aa: CASSDRAMGNTIYF
CDR3nt: TGTGCCAGCAGTGACAGGGCCATGGGAAACACCATATATTTT

j_gene: TRBJ2-2
abundance: few
v_gene: TRBV20-1
d_gene: -
CDR3aa: CSGQGTGELFF
CDR3nt: TGCAGTGGTCAGGGGACCGGGGAGCTGTTTTTT

j_gene: TRBJ2-2
abundance: -
v_gene: TRBV18
d_gene: -
CDR3aa: CASSPGLLNTGELFF
CDR3nt: TGTGCCAGCTCGCCAGGGCTACTGAACACCGGGGAGCTGTTTTTT

j_gene: TRBJ2-5
abundance: -
v_gene: TRBV2
d_gene: TRBD2
CDR3aa: CASGGDRETQYF
CDR3nt: TGTGCCAGCGGGGGGGACCGAGAGACCCAGTACTTC

j_gene: TRBJ2-7
abundance: -
v_gene: TRBV5-6
d_gene: TRBD2
CDR3aa: CASSLGASGGASEQYF
CDR3nt: TGTGCCAGCAGCTTGGGAGCTAGCGGGGGGGCCTCCGAGCAGTACTTC